This TCR beta chain was profiled in a study of blood T cell repertoires in COVID-19. Study summary: There were acute and convalescent COVID-19 samples, and they came from the United States, Italy and Spain. PBMCs, B-cell-depleted T cells, or T cells were the source of the cDNA or gDNA that made up the material.

Which cohort a participant joined came from the clinical history participants gave. Per the original data handling: Scientists estimated how many nucleated cells there were by amplifying reference gene primers. The assay was immunoSEQ multiplex PCR, and TCRdb's table has in-frame clones only and misses some. That table is the source of V, J and clone size, and D and trimming were worked out from the DNA. The table includes 180,000 or so clones, roughly 87% detected once. V gave up 2 bases and J gave up 5 bases, with 6 bases separating them. This CDR3 region has 12 residues. Germline V CDR1 and CDR2: MNHEY, SMNVEV (reference sequence).

The TCR sequence derives from a middle-aged man who had recovered from COVID-19. Sequenced material: PBMCs or T cells enriched from blood (not recorded which). This chain connects TRBV27 to TRBJ2-5; maybe TRBD1 (5 bases). The CDR3 coding sequence is TGTGCCAGCAGTTTAGCAGGGGAGACCCAGTACTTC. Translated: CASSLAGETQYF.